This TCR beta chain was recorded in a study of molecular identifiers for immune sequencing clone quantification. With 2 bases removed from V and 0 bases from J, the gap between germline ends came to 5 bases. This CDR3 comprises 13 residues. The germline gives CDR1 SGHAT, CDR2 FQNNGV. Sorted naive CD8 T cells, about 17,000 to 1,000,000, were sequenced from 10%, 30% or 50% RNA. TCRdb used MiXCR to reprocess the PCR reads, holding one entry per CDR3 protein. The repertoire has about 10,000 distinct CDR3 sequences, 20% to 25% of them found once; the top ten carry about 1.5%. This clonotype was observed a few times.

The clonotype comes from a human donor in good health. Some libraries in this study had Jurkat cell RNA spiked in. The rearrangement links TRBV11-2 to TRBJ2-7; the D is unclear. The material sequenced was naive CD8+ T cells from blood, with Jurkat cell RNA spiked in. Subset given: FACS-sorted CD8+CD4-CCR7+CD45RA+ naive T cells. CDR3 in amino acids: CASSLWDSYEQYF. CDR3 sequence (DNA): TGTGCCAGCAGCTTATGGGACTCCTACGAGCAGTACTTC.